A single sample is the source of the 14 T cell receptor beta chains below, sequenced in a study of T cells in women clearing cervical HPV infection. Assay used: immunoSEQ multiplex PCR; TCRdb lists only in-frame clones, some missing. The sample has about 21,000 clones. The sequenced material came from blood buffy coat. These receptors came from a woman aged 18 to 69 with a cervical HPV16 infection that either progressed to CIN3+ or cleared (not recorded which).

Note on this clone: The read gets to within 3 residues of the CDR3 end, and the germline J gene fills in the rest. The genes are TRBV7-8 and TRBJ1-2; 7 bases are a match to TRBD1. Germline V gene data show CDR1 as SGHVS and CDR2 as FQNEAQ. This CDR3 comprises 13 residues. CDR3 in amino acids: CASSLTGPDTYTF. The CDR3 DNA, read in part, is TGTGCCAGCAGCCTGACAGGGCCGGATACC.

As concerns this clone: The read gets to within 3 residues of the CDR3 end, and the germline J gene fills in the rest. At the DNA level, this CDR3 is encoded by other sequences in the same sample as well. V is TRBV10-3 and J is TRBJ2-5; possible D gene TRBD2, 6 bases. Germline CDR1 ENHRY, CDR2 SYGVKD. V shed 0 bases and J shed 4 bases, with 15 bases lying between them. The CDR3 has 16 amino acids. The sequenced CDR3 bases are TGTGCCATCAGTGAGTCCGGGACTTTATTTGGAGAGACC. This gives the protein CAISESGTLFGET. The entire CDR3 protein is CAISESGTLFGETQYF.

To note about this clone: The read ends 3 residues shy of where the CDR3 ends; the end is completed using the germline J gene. The chain couples TRBV19 to TRBJ2-2; the match to TRBD1 covers 10 bases. Germline V lookup: CDR1 LNHDA, CDR2 SQIVND (reference sequence). The CDR3 sequence is 18 residues long. The V segment lost 7 bases and the J segment 0 bases; nucleotides outside the gene matches: 11. The CDR3 bases that were read are TGTGCCAGTATGGGGGACAGGGGATTGGCGGCGAACACCGGGGAG. Protein product: CASMGDRGLAANTGE. The whole CDR3 sequence is CASMGDRGLAANTGELFF.

As to this clone: The read is 3 residues too short to cover the CDR3 end, so that end is filled in from the germline J gene. J is TRBJ1-3 and V is TRBV9; perhaps TRBD1 as D (6 bases). Germline lookup yields CDR1 SGDLS and CDR2 YYNGEE. Trimming stripped 0 bases from V and 3 bases from J, with 13 bases between. The CDR3 runs 16 residues. The DNA read from the CDR3 is TGTGCCAGCAGCGTAGACGCAGGGGAGTTTGGAAACACC. Its translation is CASSVDAGEFGNT. The full CDR3 protein reads CASSVDAGEFGNTIYF.

In the case of this clone: The sequenced fragment ends 3 residues before the CDR3 boundary, so the rest is inferred from the germline J gene. The genes are TRBV11-2 and TRBJ2-2, with 11 bases aligning to TRBD2. Germline V gene lookup returns CDR1 SGHAT and CDR2 FQNNGV. The CDR3 sequence is 15 residues long. V gave up 5 bases and J gave up 5 bases; unmatched junction bases: 4. This CDR3 is CASSATSGKTGELFF. The DNA read from the CDR3 is TGTGCCAGCAGCGCGACTAGCGGGAAAACCGGGGAG.

The chain's CDR3 is CASSRGTMWGYTF. The sequenced part of the CDR3 DNA is TGTGCCAGCAGCCGGGGGACTATGTGGGGC. V is TRBV7-9 and J is TRBJ1-2; D is possibly TRBD1 (5 bases). The sequenced fragment ends 3 residues before the CDR3 boundary, so the rest is inferred from the germline J gene. The CDR3 totals 13 residues. CDR1 and CDR2 (germline): SEHNR, FQNEAQ (reference sequence).

In terms of frequency, this clone is medium-sized. CDR3 DNA, as far as it was read: TGTGCCAGCAGGCGTTATAAACCGGGACAAATCTATGGC. Encoded protein: CASRRYKPGQIYG. The full CDR3 is CASRRYKPGQIYGYTF. This chain links TRBV7-8 with TRBJ1-2, with D perhaps TRBD1 (6 bases). Sequencing ends 3 residues short of the CDR3 end; the germline J gene provides the rest. Germline lookup yields CDR1 SGHVS and CDR2 FQNEAQ. CDR3 length: 16 amino acids. V lost 6 bases and J 4 bases, leaving 21 bases between the germline ends.

The chain's CDR3 is CSASSGSSTDTQYF. The sequenced part of the CDR3 DNA is TGCAGTGCTTCTAGCGGGAGTAGTACAGATACG. The chain recombines TRBV20-1 with TRBJ2-3; 10 bases are a match to TRBD2. The read finishes 3 residues shy of the CDR3 end, and the germline J gene is used to complete it. The CDR3 covers 14 residues. Per the germline V gene, CDR1 is DFQATT and CDR2 is SNEGSKA (reference sequence). J gave up 3 bases and V 5 bases, and 5 bases lay outside the gene matches.

About this clone: The CDR3 goes on 3 residues after the read ends, and that part is filled in from the germline J gene. The rearrangement links TRBV4-1 to TRBJ2-7, with TRBD2 identical over 10 bases. CDR3 length: 18 amino acids. Germline trimming cut 4 bases from V and 3 bases from J; bases unmatched to any gene: 15. Germline CDR1 is MGHRA and CDR2 is YSYEKL. The CDR3 protein is CASSLWTSGTTTIYEQYF. CDR3 bases read: TGCGCCAGCAGCCTTTGGACTAGCGGAACTACTACAATCTACGAG.

With regard to this clone: The CDR3 end is not reached by the read, which stops 3 residues before it; the germline J gene fills it in. The chain recombines TRBV5-4 with TRBJ2-1; D unclear. Germline V CDR1 and CDR2: SGHNT, YYREEE (reference sequence). The CDR3 has 14 residues. The V end lost 4 bases, the J end lost 7 bases, and 15 bases lay between the germline ends. The DNA read from the CDR3 is TGTGCCAGCAGCATCCAACCCCCTAAAAATGAG. It yields the protein CASSIQPPKNE. In full, the CDR3 reads CASSIQPPKNEQFF.

For this clone: Read coverage stops 3 residues before the CDR3 terminus; the germline J gene supplies the remainder. The chain couples TRBV19 to TRBJ2-5; TRBD2 matches at 8 bases. The V and J ends lost 7 bases and 3 bases, in that order; junction bases with no gene match: 10. The CDR3 length is 15 residues. Germline V gives CDR1 LNHDA, CDR2 SQIVND (reference sequence). CDR3 residues: CASMSLLSGEETQYF. Incomplete CDR3 DNA: TGTGCCAGTATGTCCCTTCTTAGCGGGGAAGAGACC. The full variable domain, in which reference TRBV19 and TRBJ2-5 provide the parts outside the CDR3, is DGGITQSPKYLFRKEGQNVTLSCEQNLNHDAMYWYRQDPGQGLRLIYYSQIVNDFQKGDIAEGYSVSREKKESFPLTVTSAQKNPTAFYLCASMSLLSGEETQYFGPGTRLLVL.

As for this clone: The CDR3 end lies 3 residues beyond the end of the read and is filled in from the germline J gene. The V call is TRBV4-2, the J call TRBJ2-1; TRBD2 aligns across 14 bases. This CDR3 has 17 amino acids. Germline trimming cut 0 bases from V and 7 bases from J; bases unmatched to any gene: 5. Germline V CDR1 and CDR2: LGHNA, YNFKEQ. CDR3 residues: CASSQESRTSGRNEQFF. CDR3 bases read: TGTGCCAGCAGCCAAGAAAGTAGGACTAGCGGGAGGAATGAG.

As concerns this clone: The sequenced fragment ends 3 residues before the CDR3 boundary, so the rest is inferred from the germline J gene. This chain links TRBV20-1 with TRBJ2-2, with TRBD1 as a possible D gene (5 bases). Germline lookup yields CDR1 DFQATT and CDR2 SNEGSKA (reference sequence). This CDR3 spans 13 amino acids. Trimming took 3 bases from V and 7 from J, leaving 12 bases between them. CDR3 DNA, as far as it was read: TGCAGTGCTAGTTCAGGGCGCGGCGGGGAG. Translating gives CSASSGRGGE. In full, the CDR3 reads CSASSGRGGELFF.

Note on this clone: The read halts 3 residues ahead of the CDR3 end, with the missing end drawn from the germline J gene. The rearrangement links TRBV27 to TRBJ1-6, with D possibly TRBD1 on 5 matching bases. The length of the CDR3 is 14 residues. CDR1 is MNHEY and CDR2 is SMNVEV in the germline V gene (reference sequence). The V end lost 8 bases, the J end lost 5 bases, and 13 bases lay between the germline ends. CDR3 DNA (partial): TGTGCCAGCGCTAGGGGACTTGATAATTCACCC. Encoded protein: CASARGLDNSP. The CDR3 in full is CASARGLDNSPLHF.